This TCR beta chain appears in the sequencing data of a study of blood T cell repertoires in COVID-19 (dated by TCRdb to 2018 to 2021). Background on the whole study: Samples covering the acute and convalescent phases of COVID-19 were provided by collaborators in the United States, Italy and Spain. Samples were obtained from the ongoing ImmuneRACE study (first 160 participants) and from 1,254 subjects provided by 6 global collaborators. Deeply sampled blood TCRbeta repertoires from subjects exposed to, actively infected with, or recovered from COVID-19 were included in the dataset. Sample metadata almost always included a de-identified subject ID, COVID-19 status, age in years and sex. The repertoires were released in a freely available public database meant as a resource for research on the immune response to SARS-CoV-2. HLA class I and class II types, where available, came from metadata supplied by the sample provider rather than from assay-based typing. The prospective study material was composed of cDNA or gDNA derived from T cells, B-cell-depleted T cells, or PBMCs. General study outcomes and caveats: How much clinical and demographic metadata was included differed by source and by participant, and the metadata was provided uncurated.

The immunoSEQ Assay, a bias-controlled multiplex PCR, was used to amplify TCRbeta CDR3 regions from genomic DNA. In the paper's pipeline: Nucleated cell counts per sample were estimated from amplification of reference gene primers within the assay. Sequence reads were collapsed and filtered to measure the absolute abundance of every unique TCRbeta CDR3 rearrangement. For each sample, productive Simpson clonality was calculated by taking the square root of Simpson's diversity index across productive rearrangements. Sourced from immuneACCESS, this table was stored by TCRdb with only in-frame sequences that have V and J called. A share of the clones is absent; for the studies checked, an unresolved V gene accounts for under half, and the remainder has no known explanation. That table furnishes V, J and clone size, whereas the DNA furnished D and trimming. This sample holds more than 200,000 clones; about 88% were observed only once. In total, the top ten clones hold around 5% of the sample.

In Seattle, one collaborating source enrolled patients while the infection was active and tracked those patients longitudinally over the course of disease. Whole blood was collected in K2EDTA tubes by collaborating institutions according to the institutions' own protocols. For TCRbeta analysis, collaborators shipped samples as frozen whole blood, isolated PBMCs, or DNA extracted from either of those sample types. With respect to this clone: Its antigen is currently not known. The record has no base qualities; no much larger clone is one base away.

The CDR3, cysteine through phenylalanine, is 13 amino acids long. Only the CDR3 part of the read is kept: 39 bases, read in frame from the first base. The V and J ends are trimmed by 3 bases and 4 bases, leaving 6 bases between them. From the germline V gene, CDR1 is SGHAT and CDR2 is FQNNGV. The sequence links TRBV11-2 to TRBJ2-2; no D gene call is confident. Sequencing was carried out using peripheral blood. The TCR originated in a woman aged 55-75 years with COVID-19, enrolled during active disease. The encoded CDR3 is CASSLTGTGELFF. The sequence in DNA is TGTGCCAGCAGCTTGACTGGCACCGGGGAGCTGTTTTTT.